This record looks at one T cell receptor (beta chain) sequence and its context. The target antigen is unknown. This entry is derived from a study of CD8+ T cells in alopecia areata. Findings and limits, study-wide: Higher clonality was seen in lesional scalp than in normal scalp, especially in alopecia totalis/universalis. Sequencing of scalp samples also includes resident alphabeta T cells from normal skin.

Regarding treatment: oral pan-JAK inhibitor, 5-10 mg twice daily. The authors sorted CD4+ and CD8+ T cells from PBMCs. The CDR3 contains 15 residues. The V gene lost 6 bases and the J gene lost 8 bases, with 22 bases spanning the gap. Germline values: CDR1 LNHDA, CDR2 SQIVND (reference sequence). Isolated RNA was reverse transcribed into cDNA used as the sequencing template. The method was immunoSEQ multiplex PCR; TCRdb's version includes in-frame clones alone and lacks a portion of them. The table has roughly 190,000 clones, 60% seen once. The receptor was derived from a human donor with alopecia areata. This chain uses TRBV19 with TRBJ1-2, with unresolved D. This sample comprised CD4+ T cells sorted from blood, obtained at week 4, from a patient treated with tofacitinib. The DNA of the CDR3 is TGTGCCAGTAGCACCGCCCGGTTCTCCGGCTCCGGCTACACCTTC. This sequence encodes CASSTARFSGSGYTF.